The subject of this entry is one T cell receptor beta chain. The sample is drawn from a study of blood T cell repertoires in COVID-19. Across the whole study: Samples came from the United States, Italy and Spain, spanning acute and convalescent COVID-19. T cells, B-cell-depleted T cells, or PBMCs provided the cDNA or gDNA that served as material.

This CDR3 is 18 amino acids long. CDR1 and CDR2 (germline): SGHRS, YFSETQ. With 0 bases removed from V and 6 bases from J, the gap between germline ends came to 23 bases. Study processing details: The assay estimated nucleated cells by amplifying reference gene primers. TCRdb keeps only in-frame clones here, not all; method: immunoSEQ multiplex PCR. V and J calls and clone size are given by that table; D and trimming were obtained from the DNA. Altogether tens of thousands of clones are present, approximately 86% being singletons, with the ten largest covering more than 10%. The sample comprised peripheral blood. The chain combines TRBV5-1 with TRBJ2-3, with D perhaps TRBD2 (6 bases). This clonotype was sampled from a human donor in a cohort sampled during active COVID-19. CDR3 residues: CASSLVGPLATTPDTQYF. As DNA, the CDR3 is TGCGCCAGCAGCTTGGTGGGCCCCCTAGCGACTACCCCCGATACGCAGTATTTT.